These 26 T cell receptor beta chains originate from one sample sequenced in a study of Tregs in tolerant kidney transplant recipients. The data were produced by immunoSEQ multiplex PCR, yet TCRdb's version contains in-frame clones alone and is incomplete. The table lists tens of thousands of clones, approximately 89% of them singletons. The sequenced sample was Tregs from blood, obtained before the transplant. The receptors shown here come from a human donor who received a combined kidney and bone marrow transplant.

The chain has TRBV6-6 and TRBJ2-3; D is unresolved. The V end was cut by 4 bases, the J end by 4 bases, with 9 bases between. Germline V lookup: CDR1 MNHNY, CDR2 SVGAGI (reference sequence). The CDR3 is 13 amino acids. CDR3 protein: CASSLSWSDTQYF. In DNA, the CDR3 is TGTGCCAGCAGTTTGTCTTGGTCAGATACGCAGTATTTT.

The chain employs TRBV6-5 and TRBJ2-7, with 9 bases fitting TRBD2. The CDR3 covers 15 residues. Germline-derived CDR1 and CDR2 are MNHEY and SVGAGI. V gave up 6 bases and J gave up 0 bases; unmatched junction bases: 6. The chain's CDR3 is CASRSVSGSSYEQYF. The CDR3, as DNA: TGTGCCAGCAGATCTGTTAGCGGGAGCTCCTACGAGCAGTACTTC.

The CDR3 region is CASSLLWGRYNEQFF. The CDR3 DNA reads as TGTGCCAGCAGCCTACTATGGGGGCGGTACAATGAGCAGTTCTTC. The chain is built from TRBV11-2 and TRBJ2-1; possibly TRBD1 for D (6 bases). V dropped 5 bases and J dropped 4 bases, with 15 bases sitting between them. This CDR3 region has 15 residues. From germline, CDR1 is SGHAT and CDR2 FQNNGV. Full variable domain (outside the CDR3, taken from reference TRBV11-2 and TRBJ2-1): EAGVAQSPRYKIIEKRQSVAFWCNPISGHATLYWYQQILGQGPKLLIQFQNNGVVDDSQLPKDRFSAERLKGVDSTLKIQPAKLEDSAVYLCASSLLWGRYNEQFFGPGTRLTVL.

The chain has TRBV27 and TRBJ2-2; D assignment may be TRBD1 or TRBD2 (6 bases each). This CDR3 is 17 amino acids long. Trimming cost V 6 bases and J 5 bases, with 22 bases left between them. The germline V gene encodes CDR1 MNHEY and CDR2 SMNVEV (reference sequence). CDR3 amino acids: CASRNYRQAGITGELFF. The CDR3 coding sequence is TGTGCCAGCAGAAACTACCGACAGGCGGGGATAACCGGGGAGCTGTTTTTT.

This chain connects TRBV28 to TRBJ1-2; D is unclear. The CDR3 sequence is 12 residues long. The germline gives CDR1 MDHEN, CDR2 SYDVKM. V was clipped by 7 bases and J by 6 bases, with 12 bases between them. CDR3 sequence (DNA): TGTGCCAGCACCCCTAGGCGCCATGGCTACACCTTC. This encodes CASTPRRHGYTF.

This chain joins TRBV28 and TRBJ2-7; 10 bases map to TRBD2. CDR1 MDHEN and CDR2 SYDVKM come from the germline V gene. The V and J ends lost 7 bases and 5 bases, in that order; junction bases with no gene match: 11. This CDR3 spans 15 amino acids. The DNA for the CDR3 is TGTGCCAGCAACCCATCGGCTAGCGGGAGCCACGAGCAGTACTTC. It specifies CASNPSASGSHEQYF.

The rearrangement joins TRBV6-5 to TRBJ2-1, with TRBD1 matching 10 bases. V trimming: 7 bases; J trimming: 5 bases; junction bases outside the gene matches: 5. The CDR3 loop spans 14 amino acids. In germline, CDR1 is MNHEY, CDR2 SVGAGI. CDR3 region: CASMDRGLHNEQFF. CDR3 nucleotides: TGTGCCAGCATGGACAGGGGGTTACACAATGAGCAGTTCTTC.

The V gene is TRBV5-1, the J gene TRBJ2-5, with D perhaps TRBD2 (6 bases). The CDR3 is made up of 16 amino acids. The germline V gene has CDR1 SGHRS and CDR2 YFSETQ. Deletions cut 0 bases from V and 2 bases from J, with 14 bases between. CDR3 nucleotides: TGCGCCAGCAGCTTGGCCCCCGGGACTGATCAAGAGACCCAGTACTTC. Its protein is CASSLAPGTDQETQYF.

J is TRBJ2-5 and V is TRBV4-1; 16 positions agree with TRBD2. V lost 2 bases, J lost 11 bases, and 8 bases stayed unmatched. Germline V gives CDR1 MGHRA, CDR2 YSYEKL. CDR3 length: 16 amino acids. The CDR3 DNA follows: TGCGCCAGCAGCCAAAGGGCCGGGACTAGCGGGGGGGAGCAGTACTTC. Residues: CASSQRAGTSGGEQYF.

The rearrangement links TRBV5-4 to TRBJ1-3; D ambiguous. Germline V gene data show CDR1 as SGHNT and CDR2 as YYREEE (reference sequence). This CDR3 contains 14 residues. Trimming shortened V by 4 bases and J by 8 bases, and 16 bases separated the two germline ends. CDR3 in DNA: TGTGCCAGCAGCCTGGATTCTCTGGAACACACCATATATTTT. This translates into CASSLDSLEHTIYF.

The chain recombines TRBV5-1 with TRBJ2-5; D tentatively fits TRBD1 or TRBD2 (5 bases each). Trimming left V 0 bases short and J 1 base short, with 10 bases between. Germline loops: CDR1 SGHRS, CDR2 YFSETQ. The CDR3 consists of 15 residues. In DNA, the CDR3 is TGCGCCAGCAGCTTGGCCATGGGGACCCAAGAGACCCAGTACTTC. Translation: CASSLAMGTQETQYF.

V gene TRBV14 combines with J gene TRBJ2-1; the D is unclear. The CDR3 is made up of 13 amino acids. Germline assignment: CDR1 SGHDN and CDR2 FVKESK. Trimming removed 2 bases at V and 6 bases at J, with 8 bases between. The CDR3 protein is CASSQNVGNEQFF. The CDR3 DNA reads TGTGCCAGCAGCCAAAACGTTGGCAATGAGCAGTTCTTC.

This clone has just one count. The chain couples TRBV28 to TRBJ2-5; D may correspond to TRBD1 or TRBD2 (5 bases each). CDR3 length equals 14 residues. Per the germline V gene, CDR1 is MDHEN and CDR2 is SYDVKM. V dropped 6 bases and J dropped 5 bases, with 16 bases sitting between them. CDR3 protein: CASSVIQGGETQYF. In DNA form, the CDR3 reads TGTGCCAGCAGCGTTATCCAGGGCGGGGAGACCCAGTACTTC.

The CDR3 nucleotides read TGCGCCAGCAGCTCAGACGGACAGAACACTGAAGCTTTCTTT. This codes for CASSSDGQNTEAFF. This chain joins TRBV5-1 and TRBJ1-1; possibly TRBD1 for D (5 bases). Trimming took 3 bases from V and 1 from J, leaving 10 bases between them. CDR1 and CDR2 (germline): SGHRS, YFSETQ. The CDR3 consists of 14 residues.

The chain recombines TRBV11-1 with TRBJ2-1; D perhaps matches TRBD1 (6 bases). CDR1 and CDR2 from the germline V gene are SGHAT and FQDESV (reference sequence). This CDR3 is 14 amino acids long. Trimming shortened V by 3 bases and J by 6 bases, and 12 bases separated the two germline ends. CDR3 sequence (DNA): TGTGCCAGCAGCTTTTTCCAGGGGTTCAATGAGCAGTTCTTC. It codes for CASSFFQGFNEQFF. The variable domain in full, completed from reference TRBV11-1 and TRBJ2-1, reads EAEVAQSPRYKITEKSQAVAFWCDPISGHATLYWYRQILGQGPELLVQFQDESVVDDSQLPKDRFSAERLKGVDSTLKIQPAELGDSAMYLCASSFFQGFNEQFFGPGTRLTVL.

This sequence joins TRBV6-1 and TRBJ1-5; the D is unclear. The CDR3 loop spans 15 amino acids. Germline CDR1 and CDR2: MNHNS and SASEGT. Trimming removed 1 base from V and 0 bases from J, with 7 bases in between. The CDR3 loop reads CASSEGDYSNQPQHF. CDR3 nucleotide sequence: TGTGCCAGCAGTGAAGGCGATTATAGCAATCAGCCCCAGCATTTT.

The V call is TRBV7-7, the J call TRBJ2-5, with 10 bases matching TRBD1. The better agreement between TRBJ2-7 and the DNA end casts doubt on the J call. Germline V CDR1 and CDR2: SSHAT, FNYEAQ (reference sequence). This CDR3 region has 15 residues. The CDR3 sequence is CASSLRQGALYEQYF. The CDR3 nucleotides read TGTGCCAGCAGTTTAAGACAGGGGGCTCTCTACGAGCAGTACTTC.

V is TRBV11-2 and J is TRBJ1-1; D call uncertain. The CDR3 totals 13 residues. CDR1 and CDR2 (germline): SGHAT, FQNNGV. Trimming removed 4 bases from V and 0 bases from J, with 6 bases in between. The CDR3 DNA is TGTGCCAGCAGCTCAACGGTGAACACTGAAGCTTTCTTT. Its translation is CASSSTVNTEAFF.

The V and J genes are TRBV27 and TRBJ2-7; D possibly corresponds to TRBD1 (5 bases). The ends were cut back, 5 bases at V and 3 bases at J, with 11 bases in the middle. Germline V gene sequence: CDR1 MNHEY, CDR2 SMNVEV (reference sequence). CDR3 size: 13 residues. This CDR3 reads CASSPQDSYEQYF. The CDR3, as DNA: TGTGCCAGCAGTCCTCAAGACAGCTACGAGCAGTACTTC.

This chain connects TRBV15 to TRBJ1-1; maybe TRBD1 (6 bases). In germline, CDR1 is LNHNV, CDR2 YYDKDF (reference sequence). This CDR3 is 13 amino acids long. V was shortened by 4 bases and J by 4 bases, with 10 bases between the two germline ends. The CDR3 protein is CATSNRVSTEAFF. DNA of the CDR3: TGTGCCACCAGCAACAGGGTCTCCACTGAAGCTTTCTTT.

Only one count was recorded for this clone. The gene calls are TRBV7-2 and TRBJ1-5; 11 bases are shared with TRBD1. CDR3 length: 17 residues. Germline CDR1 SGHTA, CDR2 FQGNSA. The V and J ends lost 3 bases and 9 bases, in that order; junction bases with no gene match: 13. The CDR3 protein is CASSFFVGGQGDRPQHF. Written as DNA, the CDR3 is TGTGCCAGCAGCTTTTTTGTCGGGGGACAGGGGGATAGGCCCCAGCATTTT.

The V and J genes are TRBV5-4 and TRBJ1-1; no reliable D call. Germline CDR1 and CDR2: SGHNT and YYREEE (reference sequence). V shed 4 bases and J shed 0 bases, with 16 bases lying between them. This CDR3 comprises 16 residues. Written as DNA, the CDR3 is TGTGCCAGCAGCCCCCGAGGTCGGGTCATGAACACTGAAGCTTTCTTT. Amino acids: CASSPRGRVMNTEAFF.

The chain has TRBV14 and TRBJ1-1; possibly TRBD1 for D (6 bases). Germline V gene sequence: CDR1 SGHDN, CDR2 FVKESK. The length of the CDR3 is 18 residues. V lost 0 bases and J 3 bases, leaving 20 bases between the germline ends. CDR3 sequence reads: CASSQESVWGAQDTEAFF. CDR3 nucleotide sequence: TGTGCCAGCAGCCAAGAATCTGTCTGGGGGGCTCAGGACACTGAAGCTTTCTTT.

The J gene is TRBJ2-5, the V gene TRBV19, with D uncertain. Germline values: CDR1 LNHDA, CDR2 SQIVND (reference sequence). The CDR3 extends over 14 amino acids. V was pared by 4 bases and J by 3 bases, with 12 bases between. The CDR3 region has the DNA TGTGCCAGTAGTAGACAAGGAGTGGAAGAGACCCAGTACTTC. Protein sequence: CASSRQGVEETQYF.

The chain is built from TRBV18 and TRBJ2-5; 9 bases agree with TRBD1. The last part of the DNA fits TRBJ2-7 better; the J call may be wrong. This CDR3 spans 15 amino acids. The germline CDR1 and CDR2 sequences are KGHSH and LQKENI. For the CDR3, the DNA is TGTGCCAGCTCAGATGGGACAGGGAAAATCTACGAGCAGTACTTC. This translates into CASSDGTGKIYEQYF.

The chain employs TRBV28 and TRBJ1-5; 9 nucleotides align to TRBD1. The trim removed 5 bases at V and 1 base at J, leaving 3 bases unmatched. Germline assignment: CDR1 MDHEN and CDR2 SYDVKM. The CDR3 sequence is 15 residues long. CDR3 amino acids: CASSGTGLSNQPQHF. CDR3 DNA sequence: TGTGCCAGCAGTGGGACAGGGCTGAGCAATCAGCCCCAGCATTTT.